A selection of T cell receptor beta chains follows, all from one sample in a study of cytotoxic CD8 clonotypes in ibrutinib-treated CLL. The repertoire was sequenced with immunoSEQ multiplex PCR; TCRdb's copy has only in-frame clones and lacks some. The table records 300,000 to 350,000 clones, just under 80% of them present only once. The source material was PBMCs, sampled before ibrutinib treatment. The source is a human donor with chronic lymphocytic leukemia. The CDR3 runs from the conserved cysteine through the conserved F or W. The D gene is left open where the match is weak. The listing skips clone size in some rows; elsewhere it reads once, few, many or a size class.

V gene	CDR3 length	clone size	D gene	J gene	CDR3 protein	CDR3 DNA
TRBV7-8	11	-	-	TRBJ2-7	CASRETYEQYF	TGTGCCAGCAGAGAGACCTACGAGCAGTACTTC
TRBV4-1	14	-	-	TRBJ2-5	CASSQWTAQETQYF	TGCGCCAGCAGCCAATGGACTGCCCAAGAGACCCAGTACTTC
TRBV2	13	few	-	TRBJ2-7	CASGRVGGYEQYF	TGTGCCAGCGGGCGGGTGGGAGGCTACGAGCAGTACTTC
TRBV5-6	18	-	-	TRBJ2-2	CASSLSWVADVGTGELFF	TGTGCCAGCAGCTTGTCTTGGGTCGCGGACGTAGGCACCGGGGAGCTGTTTTTT
TRBV27	16	once	-	TRBJ2-5	CASSLSIRLLAETQYF	TGTGCCAGCAGTTTATCGATTAGGCTGCTTGCGGAGACCCAGTACTTC
TRBV5-4	13	-	-	TRBJ1-4	CASSAVANEKLFF	TGTGCCAGCAGCGCCGTTGCTAATGAAAAACTGTTTTTT
TRBV7-6	15	once	-	TRBJ2-1	CASSLGTTPPNEQFF	TGTGCCAGCAGCTTAGGGACTACACCCCCCAATGAGCAGTTCTTC
TRBV6-1	14	once	TRBD2	TRBJ2-1	CASSEVLAGNEQFF	TGTGCCAGCAGTGAAGTACTAGCGGGCAATGAGCAGTTCTTC
TRBV30	13	-	-	TRBJ1-1	CAWSLQGDTEAFF	TGTGCCTGGAGTCTACAGGGAGACACTGAAGCTTTCTTT
TRBV2	14	once	-	TRBJ1-5	CASSLIRDNQPQHF	TGTGCCAGCAGTCTAATCCGTGACAATCAGCCCCAGCATTTT
TRBV7-2	14	-	-	TRBJ2-3	CASSLATSTDTQYF	TGTGCCAGCAGCTTAGCCACAAGCACAGATACGCAGTATTTT
TRBV2	22	-	TRBD1	TRBJ1-5	CASTMTEKRTGGKLGSNQPQHF	TGTGCCAGCACCATGACGGAAAAGAGGACAGGGGGAAAGCTAGGGAGCAATCAGCCCCAGCATTTT
TRBV15	16	-	TRBD2	TRBJ2-1	CATSRGSAGGSRGQFF	TGTGCCACCAGCAGAGGTTCAGCGGGAGGGTCCCGCGGGCAGTTCTTC
TRBV27	17	-	TRBD2	TRBJ2-3	CASSLLSPAGGPDTQYF	TGTGCCAGCAGTTTACTTTCCCCAGCGGGAGGGCCAGATACGCAGTATTTT
TRBV5-1	13	-	-	TRBJ2-7	CASSLGEAYEQYF	TGCGCCAGCAGCTTGGGGGAGGCCTACGAGCAGTACTTC
TRBV12-5	13	-	-	TRBJ1-5	CASDQGIDQPQHF	TGTGCTAGTGATCAGGGGATCGATCAGCCCCAGCATTTT
TRBV25-1	14	-	TRBD1	TRBJ1-1	CASSVDRGGTEAFF	TGTGCCAGCAGTGTCGACAGGGGGGGCACTGAAGCTTTCTTT
TRBV30	13	-	TRBD1	TRBJ1-4	CAWNGQGVEKLFF	TGTGCCTGGAATGGACAGGGAGTTGAAAAACTGTTTTTT
TRBV6-5	14	-	-	TRBJ2-5	CASSYSNGKETQYF	TGTGCCAGCAGTTACTCGAACGGAAAAGAGACCCAGTACTTC
TRBV7-8	12	few	-	TRBJ2-6	CASSPLGNVLTF	TGTGCCAGCAGCCCTTTGGGCAACGTCCTGACTTTC
TRBV5-8	14	-	-	TRBJ2-3	CASSLFWGTDTQYF	TGTGCCAGCAGCTTGTTCTGGGGCACAGATACGCAGTATTTT
TRBV5-6	16	-	TRBD2	TRBJ2-1	CASSRKGLAAYNEQFF	TGTGCCAGCAGCCGGAAAGGACTAGCGGCCTACAATGAGCAGTTCTTC
TRBV9	17	-	TRBD2	TRBJ2-3	CASSVGSAGGPADTQYF	TGTGCCAGCAGCGTAGGTTCCGCGGGAGGGCCCGCAGATACGCAGTATTTT
TRBV6-1	14	-	-	TRBJ1-1	CASTYTRVNTEAFF	TGTGCCAGCACCTATACCCGGGTGAACACTGAAGCTTTCTTT
TRBV5-1	14	-	-	TRBJ2-3	CASSMEGAGDTQYF	TGCGCCAGCAGCATGGAGGGGGCGGGAGATACGCAGTATTTT
TRBV6-5	11	-	-	TRBJ1-1	CASGRFPEAFF	TGTGCCAGCGGAAGATTTCCGGAAGCTTTCTTT
TRBV7-2	14	-	TRBD2	TRBJ2-7	CASSFRSGRYEQYF	TGTGCCAGCAGCTTCCGTAGCGGGAGATACGAGCAGTACTTC